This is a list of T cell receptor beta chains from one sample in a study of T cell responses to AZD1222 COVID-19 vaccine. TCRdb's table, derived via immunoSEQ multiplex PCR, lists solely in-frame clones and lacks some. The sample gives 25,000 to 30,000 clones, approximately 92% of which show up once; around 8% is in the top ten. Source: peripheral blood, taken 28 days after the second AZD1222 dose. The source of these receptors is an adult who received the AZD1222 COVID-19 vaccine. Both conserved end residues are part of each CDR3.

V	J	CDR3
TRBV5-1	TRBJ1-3	CASSNSDSGNTIYF
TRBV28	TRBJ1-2	CASSLWQGGAGYTF
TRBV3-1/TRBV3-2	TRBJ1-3	CASSQHLGQDPSGNTIYF
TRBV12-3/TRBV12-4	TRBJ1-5	CASSLGEFQPQHF
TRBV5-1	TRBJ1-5	CASSLGQGSNQPQHF
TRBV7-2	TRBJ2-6	CASSRQASGANVLTF
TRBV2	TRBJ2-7	CASSPTFWTSVSYEQYF
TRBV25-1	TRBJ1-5	CASSAASGSNQPQHF
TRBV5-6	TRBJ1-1	CASSLNTEAFF
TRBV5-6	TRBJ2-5	CASSLFLAGETQYF
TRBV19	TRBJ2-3	CASSTGTSGAGTDTQYF
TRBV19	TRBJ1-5	CASSIDHGSNQPQHF
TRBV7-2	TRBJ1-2	CASSLEGTGPYYGYTF
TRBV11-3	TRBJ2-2	CASRPGTNPNTGELFF
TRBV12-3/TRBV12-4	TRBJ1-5	CASRRGDQPQHF
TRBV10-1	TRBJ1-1	CASRTGNTEAFF
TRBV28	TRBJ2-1	CASRNRQGSHNEQFF
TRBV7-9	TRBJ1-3	CASNGGASSGNTIYF
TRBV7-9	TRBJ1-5	CASSLDIQPQHF
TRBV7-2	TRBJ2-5	CASSPTGAPETQYF
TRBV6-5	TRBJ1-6	CASSLVENNSPLHF
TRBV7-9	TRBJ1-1	CASSPRGDTEAFF
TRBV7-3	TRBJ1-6	CASSLSGDGSPLHF
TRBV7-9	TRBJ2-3	CASSQGQGPDTQYF
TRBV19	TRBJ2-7	CASSIRPTGTLTYEQYF
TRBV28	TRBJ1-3	CASSSVGQGLGNTIYF
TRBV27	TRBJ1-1	CASQRRNMNTEAFF
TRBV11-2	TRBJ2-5	CASSLVRRETQYF
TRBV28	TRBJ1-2	CASRGRTDQLNYGYTF
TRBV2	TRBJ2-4	CASIKDRGNIQYF
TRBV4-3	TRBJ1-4	CASSQEGQTLNEKLFF
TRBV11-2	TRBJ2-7	CASSPTVLQPNYEQYF
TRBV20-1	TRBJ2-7	CSASSPILDMEQYF
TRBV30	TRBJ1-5	CAWAHGLPGNQPQHF
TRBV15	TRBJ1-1	CATRSRGMNTEAFF
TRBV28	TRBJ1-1	CASKAPTVMNTEAFF
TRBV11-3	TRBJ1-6	CASSPGDSPLHF
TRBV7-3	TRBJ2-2	CASSLRQGASTGELFF
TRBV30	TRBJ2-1	CAWSALAGGPNEQFF
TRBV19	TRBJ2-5	CASSIARRVYF
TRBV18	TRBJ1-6	CASSPQATGGESPLHF
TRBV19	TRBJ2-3	CASSMLLGTDTQYF